The present TCR beta chain was sequenced within a study of blood T cell repertoires in COVID-19. TCRdb keeps only in-frame clones here, not all; method: immunoSEQ multiplex PCR. The sample gives a few hundred thousand clones, more than 70% of which show up once; around 0.99% is in the top ten. In germline, CDR1 is KGHSH, CDR2 LQKENI. The CDR3 loop spans 14 amino acids. V shed 3 bases, J shed 8 bases, and the junction held 1 base outside the gene matches. This TCR was recovered from a woman aged 35 to 49 who had recovered from COVID-19. Sequenced sample: peripheral blood. This rearrangement joins TRBV18 to TRBJ1-6, with 10 bases lining up with TRBD1. The CDR3 loop reads CASSPTGGDSPLHF. DNA of the CDR3: TGTGCCAGCTCACCGACAGGGGGCGATTCACCCCTCCACTTT. The entire variable domain, with the rest obtained from reference TRBV18 and TRBJ1-6, is as follows: NAGVMQNPRHLVRRRGQEARLRCSPMKGHSHVYWYRQLPEEGLKFMVYLQKENIIDESGMPKERFSAEFPKEGPSILRIQQVVRGDSAAYFCASSPTGGDSPLHFGNGTRLTVT.